The entry below describes one TCR beta chain. What it binds is not known. A multiplex PCR was run with 60 Vbeta primers and 13 Jbeta primers. TCRdb keeps only in-frame clones here, not all; method: immunoSEQ multiplex PCR. The sample lists roughly 100,000 clones, about two thirds seen once, with about 0.8% in the top ten. This sample is drawn from a study of cytomegalovirus exposure and HLA in healthy donors. Broader study findings: Because they were indistinguishable, some V segments, including TRBV6-2 and TRBV6-3, were excluded. Differences between HLA loci emerged in a later analysis of TCR association rates, with DRB1 most and HLA-C fewest.

Germline V gene data show CDR1 as MNHEY and CDR2 as SVGAGI. The CDR3 loop spans 15 amino acids. V was clipped by 0 bases and J by 0 bases, with 9 bases between them. This clonotype was sampled from a boy between 10 and 17 years old in good health and CMV-seronegative. The chain couples TRBV6-5 to TRBJ2-7; D might be TRBD2 (6 bases). The specimen sequenced was PBMCs. The CDR3 region has the DNA TGTGCCAGCAGTTACTCTCAGACTAGCTCCTACGAGCAGTACTTC. Amino acid sequence: CASSYSQTSSYEQYF.